These 29 T cell receptor beta chains were sequenced from one sample in a study of shared clonotypes between healthy human individuals. TCRdb's table, derived via immunoSEQ multiplex PCR, lists solely in-frame clones and lacks some. The table records around 2.3 million clones, around 95% of them present only once. Sequenced sample: naive CD4+ T cells sorted from blood. Subset given: CD45RA+ positively selected. Every receptor here comes from a man between 18 and 29 years old in good health.

This chain joins TRBV5-5 and TRBJ1-5; weak D call: TRBD1 (6 bases). CDR1 is SGHKS and CDR2 is YYEKEE in the germline V gene (reference sequence). The CDR3 has 15 residues. Trimming shortened V by 2 bases and J by 0 bases, and 9 bases separated the two germline ends. The CDR3 DNA reads TGTGCCAGCAGCTTCGGACAGAATAGCAATCAGCCCCAGCATTTT. It specifies CASSFGQNSNQPQHF.

The chain employs TRBV6-1 and TRBJ1-4; perhaps TRBD1 as D (5 bases). With 5 bases removed from V and 8 bases from J, the gap between germline ends came to 12 bases. CDR1 and CDR2 (germline): MNHNS, SASEGT. The CDR3 spans 13 residues. This CDR3 reads CASSRQGGEKLFF. In nucleotides, the CDR3 is TGTGCCAGCAGTAGGCAGGGTGGCGAAAAACTGTTTTTT.

The chain is built from TRBV9 and TRBJ2-3; perhaps TRBD2 as D (6 bases). Trimming stripped 0 bases from V and 4 bases from J, with 21 bases between. The CDR3 runs 18 residues. Germline-derived CDR1 and CDR2 are SGDLS and YYNGEE. The CDR3 sequence is CASSVAPVGGPGADTQYF. The CDR3, as DNA: TGTGCCAGCAGCGTAGCCCCCGTAGGAGGGCCCGGGGCAGATACGCAGTATTTT.

V is TRBV30 and J is TRBJ1-1, with 7 positions matching TRBD1. The CDR3 spans 14 residues. Per germline, CDR1 GTSNPN and CDR2 SVGIG (reference sequence). V lost 2 bases, J lost 7 bases, and 10 bases stayed unmatched. CDR3 coding DNA: TGTGCCTGGAGTCTAACAGGGGAACCCTTTGAAGCTTTCTTT. It is translated as CAWSLTGEPFEAFF. The whole variable domain, remainder taken from reference TRBV30 and TRBJ1-1, is SQTIHQWPATLVQPVGSPLSLECTVEGTSNPNLYWYRQAAGRGLQLLFYSVGIGQISSEVPQNLSASRPQDRQFILSSKKLLLSDSGFYLCAWSLTGEPFEAFFGQGTRLTVV.

This clone was seen once. The genes are TRBV7-2 and TRBJ1-3; unclear D gene. Trimming pared 2 bases from V and 0 bases from J, leaving 11 bases between. This CDR3 comprises 16 residues. Germline CDR1 and CDR2: SGHTA and FQGNSA. CDR3 residues: CASSLYNTGSGNTIYF. The CDR3 coding sequence is TGTGCCAGCAGCTTATACAACACGGGCTCTGGAAACACCATATATTTT.

The chain combines TRBV5-4 with TRBJ1-4; TRBD1 might be the D (6 bases). The length of the CDR3 is 15 residues. Germline loops: CDR1 SGHNT, CDR2 YYREEE (reference sequence). Trimming removed 0 bases from V and 7 bases from J, with 13 bases in between. Written as DNA, the CDR3 is TGTGCCAGCAGCTTGGCGGTGGGGGCAGGTGAAAAACTGTTTTTT. Its translation is CASSLAVGAGEKLFF.

The chain is built from TRBV29-1 and TRBJ1-2, with TRBD1 matching over 9 bases. Germline V gene data show CDR1 as SQVTM and CDR2 as ANQGSEA. This CDR3 spans 13 amino acids. V dropped 6 bases and J dropped 5; count of bases not matched to a gene: 7. As DNA, the CDR3 is TGCAGCGTCTGGGGACAGGGCGTGTATGGCTACACCTTC. This codes for CSVWGQGVYGYTF.

V usage is TRBV6-1 and J usage is TRBJ2-1; D is possibly TRBD1 (5 bases). The CDR3 has 14 residues. The V gene's germline CDR1 is MNHNS and CDR2 SASEGT. Trimming took off 4 bases at V and 7 bases at J, with 14 bases between the two ends. The CDR3 loop is CASSGRPQVNEQFF. DNA for the CDR3: TGTGCCAGCAGTGGGAGACCACAGGTGAATGAGCAGTTCTTC.

CDR3 nucleotide sequence: TGTGCCAGCAGCCCTCTAGGTGGTAAAAAGTCCTACAATGAGCAGTTCTTC. This codes for CASSPLGGKKSYNEQFF. V is TRBV7-9 and J is TRBJ2-1, with D hard to call. V lost 5 bases and J lost 1, with 18 bases in between. The CDR3 extends over 17 amino acids. Germline V gene lookup returns CDR1 SEHNR and CDR2 FQNEAQ (reference sequence).

For the CDR3, the DNA is TGTGCCAGCAGCTTAGGTGTCAGGGGCGAGCAGTACTTC. Its protein product is CASSLGVRGEQYF. This chain links TRBV7-9 with TRBJ2-7; tentatively, D is TRBD1 (6 bases). The CDR3 is made up of 13 amino acids. V was shortened by 1 base and J by 6 bases, with 10 bases between the two germline ends. Germline V gene lookup returns CDR1 SEHNR and CDR2 FQNEAQ (reference sequence).

The rearrangement joins TRBV5-1 to TRBJ1-1; D unclear. The germline V gene encodes CDR1 SGHRS and CDR2 YFSETQ. The CDR3 extends over 16 amino acids. Trimming removed 0 bases from V and 1 base from J, with 13 bases in between. The CDR3 nucleotides are TGCGCCAGCAGCTTGGCTGGGTCTATGGCGAACACTGAAGCTTTCTTT. This sequence encodes CASSLAGSMANTEAFF.

This chain links TRBV15 with TRBJ2-7; D may match TRBD1 or TRBD2 (6 bases each). V dropped 0 bases and J dropped 1 base, with 31 bases sitting between them. The CDR3 spans 22 residues. Germline CDR1 reads LNHNV; CDR2 reads YYDKDF (reference sequence). DNA for the CDR3: TGTGCCACCAGCAGAGACAACCAGGGAATTGGGTCGACGGGGGCACCTTCCTACGAGCAGTACTTC. It codes for CATSRDNQGIGSTGAPSYEQYF. Using reference TRBV15 and TRBJ2-7 for the parts outside the CDR3, the full variable domain is DAMVIQNPRYQVTQFGKPVTLSCSQTLNHNVMYWYQQKSSQAPKLLFHYYDKDFNNEADTPDNFQSRRPNTSFCFLDIRSPGLGDTAMYLCATSRDNQGIGSTGAPSYEQYFGPGTRLTVT.

The rearrangement joins TRBV28 to TRBJ1-4, with 8 bases matching TRBD1. This CDR3 has 17 residues. Germline V gives CDR1 MDHEN, CDR2 SYDVKM. V dropped 4 bases and J dropped 1; count of bases not matched to a gene: 8. The CDR3 reads CASSSYSGGRTNEKLFF. The CDR3 bases are TGTGCCAGCAGTTCCTATTCAGGGGGCCGAACTAATGAAAAACTGTTTTTT.

In the case of this clone: Other DNA sequences in the same sample also yield this CDR3. CDR3 sequence reads: CASSPGGYEQYF. CDR3 DNA: TGTGCCAGCTCACCAGGGGGATACGAGCAGTACTTC. The chain carries TRBV18 and TRBJ2-7; the D call may be TRBD1 or TRBD2 (5 bases each). V shed 2 bases and J shed 4 bases, with 6 bases lying between them. The CDR3 extends over 12 amino acids. Germline values: CDR1 KGHSH, CDR2 LQKENI.

In its sample, this clone was seen once. The chain joins TRBV29-1 to TRBJ2-1; 8 nucleotides agree with TRBD2. The length of the CDR3 is 14 residues. After removal of 4 bases from V and 8 bases from J, the junction contained 10 bases not matched to a gene. The germline V gene has CDR1 SQVTM and CDR2 ANQGSEA. The CDR3 coding sequence is TGCAGCGTTGCCCTCGGGACTAGGAACGATGAGCAGTTCTTC. Translation gives CSVALGTRNDEQFF.

V gene TRBV10-3 combines with J gene TRBJ1-2, with 8 positions matching TRBD1. In germline, CDR1 is ENHRY, CDR2 SYGVKD. CDR3 size: 14 residues. V shed 5 bases and J 2 bases; nucleotides not matched to a gene: 4. The CDR3: CAISPGDRNYGYTF. The CDR3 DNA reads as TGTGCCATCAGTCCCGGGGACAGGAACTATGGCTACACCTTC.

The V gene is TRBV4-1, the J gene TRBJ2-1; 14 bases line up with TRBD2. In germline, CDR1 is MGHRA, CDR2 YSYEKL. This CDR3 is built from 17 residues. The V and J ends lost 3 bases and 8 bases, in that order; junction bases with no gene match: 9. CDR3: CASSQRLAGGGHDEQFF. In nucleotides, the CDR3 is TGCGCCAGCAGCCAGAGACTAGCGGGAGGGGGGCACGATGAGCAGTTCTTC.

The gene calls are TRBV28 and TRBJ2-1, with D possibly matching TRBD1 (6 bases). The V gene lost 1 base and the J gene lost 6 bases, with 16 bases spanning the gap. The CDR3 runs to 16 residues. CDR1 and CDR2 (germline): MDHEN, SYDVKM. The CDR3 DNA follows: TGTGCCAGCAGTTTATTGGACAGCGTCCCCGGCAATGAGCAGTTCTTC. Its translation: CASSLLDSVPGNEQFF. Supplemented by reference TRBV28 and TRBJ2-1, the full variable domain reads DVKVTQSSRYLVKRTGEKVFLECVQDMDHENMFWYRQDPGLGLRLIYFSYDVKMKEKGDIPEGYSVSREKKERFSLILESASTNQTSMYLCASSLLDSVPGNEQFFGPGTRLTVL.

Concerning this clone: Other nucleotide sequences in the sample specify the same CDR3. This chain uses TRBV2 with TRBJ2-7; TRBD2 might be the D (5 bases). This CDR3 is built from 14 residues. Trimming shortened V by 3 bases and J by 1 base, and 10 bases separated the two germline ends. Germline CDR1 and CDR2: SNHLY and FYNNEI. CDR3 residues: CASSDPGISYEQYF. Here the CDR3 DNA reads TGTGCCAGCAGTGACCCCGGGATTTCCTACGAGCAGTACTTC.

In nucleotides, the CDR3 is TGTGCCAGCAGACTCCCAGGGGGCGGTTGGACTGAAGCTTTCTTT. It codes for CASRLPGGGWTEAFF. The J gene is TRBJ1-1, the V gene TRBV6-1; 8 bases agree with TRBD1. Germline lookup yields CDR1 MNHNS and CDR2 SASEGT. The V segment lost 6 bases and the J segment 5 bases; nucleotides outside the gene matches: 11. The CDR3 totals 15 residues.

The chain is built from TRBV5-1 and TRBJ2-7; D unresolved. Trimming removed 4 bases at V and 3 bases at J, with 14 bases between. The length of the CDR3 is 14 residues. Germline CDR1 and CDR2: SGHRS and YFSETQ. The CDR3, as DNA: TGCGCCAGCAGCAACCCGGGCACCAGCTACGAGCAGTACTTC. This encodes CASSNPGTSYEQYF.

The chain recombines TRBV5-4 with TRBJ1-6, with 7 nucleotides matching TRBD1. Unmatched junction bases numbered 12, after V lost 2 bases and J lost 10 bases. The CDR3 sequence is 16 residues long. Germline loops: CDR1 SGHNT, CDR2 YYREEE (reference sequence). CDR3 in amino acids: CASSFQQGYFGSPLHF. CDR3 DNA sequence: TGTGCCAGCAGCTTTCAACAGGGGTATTTTGGATCACCCCTCCACTTT.

This rearrangement joins TRBV2 to TRBJ1-6; 10 bases fit TRBD1. The J segment lost 2 bases and the V segment lost 5 bases, leaving 12 bases of the junction unmatched. CDR3 size: 19 residues. Germline CDR1 reads SNHLY; CDR2 reads FYNNEI. The CDR3 reads CASSLDFGTGVAYNSPLHF. The CDR3 nucleotides read TGTGCCAGCAGTCTCGATTTCGGGACAGGGGTGGCCTATAATTCACCCCTCCACTTT.

The chain is built from TRBV29-1 and TRBJ1-1, with a tentative D call TRBD1 (5 bases). The V end lost 5 bases, the J end lost 6 bases, and 16 bases lay between the germline ends. The length of the CDR3 is 13 residues. Germline V lookup: CDR1 SQVTM, CDR2 ANQGSEA. The CDR3: CSVTPGPGAEAFF. The CDR3 DNA sequence: TGCAGCGTTACGCCGGGACCCGGGGCTGAAGCTTTCTTT.

This clone was picked up one time. The chain joins TRBV4-1 to TRBJ2-3; no clear D. This CDR3 has 15 residues. CDR1 MGHRA and CDR2 YSYEKL come from the germline V gene. V was cut by 2 bases and J by 6 bases, with 15 bases left in between. CDR3 sequence: CASSQMAGISDTQYF. CDR3 DNA sequence: TGCGCCAGCAGCCAAATGGCTGGGATTTCGGATACGCAGTATTTT.

The CDR3 loop is CASRTEETQRPDEQFF. CDR3 bases: TGTGCCAGTAGGACCGAGGAGACCCAGCGCCCCGATGAGCAGTTCTTC. This chain uses TRBV19 with TRBJ2-1; no definite D call. Germline CDR1 reads LNHDA; CDR2 reads SQIVND (reference sequence). The CDR3 contains 16 residues. V was pared by 6 bases and J by 8 bases, with 23 bases between.

J is TRBJ2-7 and V is TRBV6-5; 10 bases are a match to TRBD2. V was clipped by 0 bases and J by 5 bases; unmatched bases: 7. This CDR3 is 16 amino acids long. Per germline, CDR1 MNHEY and CDR2 SVGAGI. The CDR3 sequence: CASSYSMASGSDEQYF. DNA for the CDR3: TGTGCCAGCAGTTACTCGATGGCTAGCGGGAGCGACGAGCAGTACTTC.

V gene TRBV18 combines with J gene TRBJ1-1; 8 nucleotides line up with TRBD1. This CDR3 contains 16 residues. Germline CDR1 KGHSH, CDR2 LQKENI. The J segment lost 5 bases and the V segment lost 1 base, leaving 9 bases of the junction unmatched. In DNA form, the CDR3 reads TGTGCCAGCTCACCACAGCAGGGGGCGCAAGGAACTGAAGCTTTCTTT. Protein sequence: CASSPQQGAQGTEAFF.

The chain carries TRBV4-3 and TRBJ2-3; TRBD1 might be the D (8 bases). The CDR3 spans 19 residues. V was trimmed by 0 bases and J by 2 bases, leaving 21 bases between them. CDR1 is LGHNA and CDR2 is YSLEER in the germline V gene. The CDR3 protein is CASSQDLFKDRDYTDTQYF. The CDR3 region has the DNA TGCGCCAGCAGCCAAGATCTTTTTAAGGACAGGGACTACACAGATACGCAGTATTTT.